These 27 T cell receptor beta chains share one sample of origin, sequenced in a study of blood T cell repertoires in COVID-19 (TCRdb year 2020). The library was prepared using the immunoSEQ multiplex PCR assay. Not all clones reach the TCRdb copy of this immuneACCESS table, which keeps in-frame sequences only. Checked studies attribute under half of the gap to unresolved V genes and leave the rest unexplained. In this sample the table shows a few hundred thousand clones, approximately 80% of which occur a single time. Jointly, the top ten make up nearly 9.5% of the sample. What was sequenced was PBMCs or T cells enriched from blood (not recorded which). The receptors were sampled from a man aged 35 to 55 who had recovered from COVID-19.

CDR3 DNA sequence: TGCGCCAGCAGCTTGGCACTAGCGGACACCGGGGAGCTGTTTTTT. Amino acids: CASSLALADTGELFF. V is TRBV5-1 and J is TRBJ2-2, with 8 positions matching TRBD2. Trimming took 0 bases from V and 3 from J; bases not matched to a gene: 1. The length of the CDR3 is 15 residues. Germline V gene sequence: CDR1 SGHRS, CDR2 YFSETQ. The whole variable domain, remainder taken from reference TRBV5-1 and TRBJ2-2, is KAGVTQTPRYLIKTRGQQVTLSCSPISGHRSVSWYQQTPGQGLQFLFEYFSETQRNKGNFPGRFSGRQFSNSRSEMNVSTLELGDSALYLCASSLALADTGELFFGEGSRLTVL.

This chain connects TRBV3-1 (or the pseudogene TRBV3-2) to TRBJ1-2, with D maybe TRBD1 (6 bases). Per the germline V gene, CDR1 is LGHDT and CDR2 is YNNKEL (reference sequence). Trimming stripped 2 bases from V and 6 bases from J, with 22 bases between. The CDR3 spans 17 residues. The DNA of the CDR3 is TGTGCCAGCAGCCAACTCGGCGGACAGAGCGTAACAGATGGCTACACCTTC. It translates to CASSQLGGQSVTDGYTF.

This clone occurred once. J is TRBJ1-6 and V is TRBV6-5; D is ambiguous. The CDR3 contains 15 residues. Trimming took off 0 bases at V and 5 bases at J, with 8 bases between the two ends. CDR1 is MNHEY, CDR2 SVGAGI, per germline. CDR3: CASSYSTRNNSPLHF. The CDR3 coding sequence is TGTGCCAGCAGTTACTCGACAAGGAATAATTCACCCCTCCACTTT.

In its sample, this clone was seen a few times. DNA of the CDR3: TGTGCCAGCACGGGCTCTAGCGGGAGAAGTAATGAGCAGTTCTTC. It translates to CASTGSSGRSNEQFF. The genes are TRBV2 and TRBJ2-1; 10 bases are shared with TRBD2. The germline V gene encodes CDR1 SNHLY and CDR2 FYNNEI. The V segment lost 7 bases and the J segment 7 bases; nucleotides outside the gene matches: 10. This CDR3 has 15 amino acids.

V gene TRBV28 combines with J gene TRBJ1-1, with D unresolved. Germline V gene lookup returns CDR1 MDHEN and CDR2 SYDVKM. V dropped 10 bases and J dropped 3 bases, with 18 bases sitting between them. The CDR3 is 14 residues long. DNA for the CDR3: TGTGCCACCTCTGAGTCGGGCGGGGACACTGAAGCTTTCTTT. Residues: CATSESGGDTEAFF.

This rearrangement joins TRBV9 to TRBJ2-7; D possibly corresponds to TRBD1 (5 bases). V shed 4 bases and J shed 5 bases, with 10 bases lying between them. CDR3 length: 12 amino acids. The germline V gene encodes CDR1 SGDLS and CDR2 YYNGEE. CDR3 region: CASSPTGNEQYF. The DNA for the CDR3 is TGTGCCAGCAGCCCCACAGGCAACGAGCAGTACTTC. Using reference TRBV9 and TRBJ2-7 for the parts outside the CDR3, the full variable domain is DSGVTQTPKHLITATGQRVTLRCSPRSGDLSVYWYQQSLDQGLQFLIQYYNGEERAKGNILERFSAQQFPDLHSELNLSSLELGDSALYFCASSPTGNEQYFGPGTRLTVT.

This chain links TRBV2 with TRBJ1-5; D is perhaps TRBD1 (5 bases). The CDR3 is 15 amino acids. Trimming removed 1 base from V and 5 bases from J, with 12 bases in between. Germline V gene lookup returns CDR1 SNHLY and CDR2 FYNNEI. Here the CDR3 DNA reads TGTGCCAGCAGTGAAGGGATCAGGGAGGATCAGCCCCAGCATTTT. As protein: CASSEGIREDQPQHF.

With regard to this clone: Within the sample, other DNA sequences also encode this same CDR3. The chain has TRBV18 and TRBJ1-1, with D hard to call. V was shortened by 2 bases and J by 5 bases, with 9 bases between the two germline ends. This CDR3 region has 13 residues. CDR1 KGHSH and CDR2 LQKENI come from the germline V gene. The CDR3 loop reads CASSPGQRTEAFF. CDR3 DNA: TGTGCCAGCTCACCAGGGCAGAGAACTGAAGCTTTCTTT.

The CDR3 coding sequence is TGTGCCAGCAGCTCTTCTAGCGGGATGGCTTACAATGAGCAGTTCTTC. This gives the protein CASSSSSGMAYNEQFF. The gene calls are TRBV11-3 and TRBJ2-1, with TRBD2 matching 9 bases. V trimming: 4 bases; J trimming: 4 bases; junction bases outside the gene matches: 8. Germline CDR1 is SGHNT and CDR2 is YENEEA. The length of the CDR3 is 16 residues.

Turning to this clone: At the DNA level, this CDR3 is encoded by other sequences in the same sample as well. The chain employs TRBV27 and TRBJ1-1; D not certain. This CDR3 comprises 13 residues. V was shortened by 4 bases and J by 0 bases, with 6 bases between the two germline ends. Germline V gives CDR1 MNHEY, CDR2 SMNVEV (reference sequence). CDR3 in DNA: TGTGCCAGCAGTTCCAACATGAACACTGAAGCTTTCTTT. Amino acid sequence: CASSSNMNTEAFF.

The chain couples TRBV15 to TRBJ1-5; 8 bases map to TRBD1. The CDR3 covers 15 residues. After removal of 7 bases from V and 3 bases from J, the junction contained 8 bases not matched to a gene. The germline V gene encodes CDR1 LNHNV and CDR2 YYDKDF (reference sequence). Here the CDR3 reads CATTLDRGHNQPQHF. The CDR3 nucleotides read TGTGCCACCACTCTCGACAGGGGACACAATCAGCCCCAGCATTTT. Variable domain in full (rest from reference TRBV15 and TRBJ1-5): DAMVIQNPRYQVTQFGKPVTLSCSQTLNHNVMYWYQQKSSQAPKLLFHYYDKDFNNEADTPDNFQSRRPNTSFCFLDIRSPGLGDTAMYLCATTLDRGHNQPQHFGDGTRLSIL.

V usage is TRBV30 and J usage is TRBJ1-3; possible D gene TRBD1, 5 bases. CDR1 is GTSNPN, CDR2 SVGIG, per germline (reference sequence). CDR3 size: 14 residues. V lost 0 bases, J lost 0 bases, and 6 bases lay in between. CDR3 residues: CAWSVDSSGNTIYF. CDR3 sequence (DNA): TGTGCCTGGAGTGTAGACAGCTCTGGAAACACCATATATTTT.

This chain joins TRBV7-8 and TRBJ2-7, with 10 bases lining up with TRBD1. The CDR3 extends over 14 amino acids. V was pared by 7 bases and J by 3 bases, with 6 bases of the junction left unmatched. CDR1 and CDR2 from the germline V gene are SGHVS and FQNEAQ. The chain's CDR3 is CASNRDRGSYEQYF. CDR3 nucleotides: TGTGCCAGCAACCGGGACAGGGGTAGCTACGAGCAGTACTTC. The whole variable domain, remainder taken from reference TRBV7-8 and TRBJ2-7, is GAGVSQSPRYKVAKRGQDVALRCDPISGHVSLFWYQQALGQGPEFLTYFQNEAQLDKSGLPSDRFFAERPEGSVSTLKIQRTQQEDSAVYLCASNRDRGSYEQYFGPGTRLTVT.

A few counts support this clone. The chain recombines TRBV28 with TRBJ1-5, with D possibly TRBD1 on 5 matching bases. Between the trimmed V and J ends, which lost 6 bases and 6 bases, there was a span of 9 bases. The CDR3 is made up of 12 amino acids. Germline CDR1 is MDHEN and CDR2 is SYDVKM. CDR3 sequence: CASRTQGQPQHF. The DNA of the CDR3 is TGTGCCAGCAGGACCCAGGGTCAGCCCCAGCATTTT. The full variable domain, in which reference TRBV28 and TRBJ1-5 provide the parts outside the CDR3, is DVKVTQSSRYLVKRTGEKVFLECVQDMDHENMFWYRQDPGLGLRLIYFSYDVKMKEKGDIPEGYSVSREKKERFSLILESASTNQTSMYLCASRTQGQPQHFGDGTRLSIL.

The rearrangement uses TRBV5-4 and TRBJ2-2; maybe TRBD1 (6 bases). Germline CDR1 and CDR2: SGHNT and YYREEE (reference sequence). Trimming stripped 4 bases from V and 6 bases from J, with 22 bases between. CDR3 length: 17 amino acids. For the CDR3, the DNA is TGTGCCAGCAGCCCAGGGGACAATCCCCTCGTCCCCGGGGAGCTGTTTTTT. This sequence encodes CASSPGDNPLVPGELFF.

The rearrangement uses TRBV13 and TRBJ1-2, with D unresolved. CDR3 length: 14 residues. CDR1 and CDR2 (germline): PRHDT, FYEKMQ (reference sequence). The V and J ends lost 2 bases and 8 bases respectively, with 15 bases between them. CDR3 nucleotide sequence: TGTGCCAGCAGCTTATCACCGGGAATAGAAGGCTACACCTTC. This sequence encodes CASSLSPGIEGYTF.

The table lists this clone with a count of one. The rearrangement uses TRBV11-1 and TRBJ2-7, with TRBD1 matching 9 bases. CDR1 is SGHAT, CDR2 FQDESV, per germline (reference sequence). The CDR3 has 15 residues. Germline trimming cut 4 bases from V and 2 bases from J; bases unmatched to any gene: 6. CDR3 sequence (DNA): TGTGCCAGCAGCTACGGACAGGGGTCCGCCTACGAGCAGTACTTC. Amino acids: CASSYGQGSAYEQYF. Filled out from reference TRBV11-1 and TRBJ2-7, the complete variable domain reads EAEVAQSPRYKITEKSQAVAFWCDPISGHATLYWYRQILGQGPELLVQFQDESVVDDSQLPKDRFSAERLKGVDSTLKIQPAELGDSAMYLCASSYGQGSAYEQYFGPGTRLTVT.

The chain couples TRBV3-1 (or the pseudogene TRBV3-2) to TRBJ1-2; 8 bases are a match to TRBD1. The length of the CDR3 is 14 residues. V dropped 1 base and J dropped 8; count of bases not matched to a gene: 6. CDR1 is LGHDT, CDR2 YNNKEL, per germline (reference sequence). The CDR3 spells CASSQGSRGQGYTF. The CDR3 DNA reads TGTGCCAGCAGCCAAGGGAGCAGGGGGCAAGGCTACACCTTC.

The chain joins TRBV24-1 to TRBJ2-7; 9 positions match TRBD2. CDR3 length equals 12 residues. V lost 12 bases, J lost 7 bases, and 9 bases stayed unmatched. Germline loops: CDR1 KGHDR, CDR2 SFDVKD. Here the CDR3 reads CAAGTSLREQYF. The CDR3 region has the DNA TGTGCCGCCGGGACTAGCTTGAGGGAGCAGTACTTC.

This clone was found once. The chain links TRBV12-5 to TRBJ1-1, with a possible D match to TRBD1 (5 bases). CDR3 length equals 15 residues. Trimming cost V 5 bases and J 1 base, with 14 bases left between them. CDR1 is LGHNT and CDR2 is FRNRAP in the germline V gene. In DNA, the CDR3 is TGTGCTAGTGGTCCGGGGGGGACTTGGAACACTGAAGCTTTCTTT. The encoded protein is CASGPGGTWNTEAFF.

The chain uses TRBV10-2 and TRBJ2-1, with 9 bases matching TRBD2. This CDR3 has 12 residues. Per the germline V gene, CDR1 is WSHSY and CDR2 is SAAADI. Trimming removed 6 bases from V and 13 bases from J; junction bases left unmatched: 7. In DNA form, the CDR3 reads TGCGCCAGCAGGACTAGCGGACCATATCAGTTCTTC. It translates to CASRTSGPYQFF.

The gene calls are TRBV9 and TRBJ2-7; 7 bases are a match to TRBD1. The CDR3 is 18 residues long. CDR1 is SGDLS, CDR2 YYNGEE, per germline. V lost 2 bases and J lost 4; bases outside the gene matches: 18. The CDR3 coding sequence is TGTGCCAGCAGCGTTGTCGTCCGATTGGGACAGAAAACTTACGAGCAGTACTTC. Translation: CASSVVVRLGQKTYEQYF.

The chain employs TRBV15 and TRBJ1-5; the D is unclear. The CDR3 sequence is 15 residues long. Between the trimmed V and J ends, which lost 0 bases and 6 bases, there was a span of 12 bases. Germline assignment: CDR1 LNHNV and CDR2 YYDKDF (reference sequence). The CDR3 nucleotides read TGTGCCACCAGCAGAGATTCTTCGGCAGGTCAGCCCCAGCATTTT. It specifies CATSRDSSAGQPQHF.

This clone has a handful of counts. The V and J genes are TRBV7-6 and TRBJ2-2; D is perhaps TRBD2 (7 bases). The CDR3 contains 17 residues. The ends were cut back, 4 bases at V and 4 bases at J, with 19 bases in the middle. The germline V gene has CDR1 SGHVS and CDR2 FNYEAQ. CDR3 coding DNA: TGTGCCAGCAGCTCCAGTGGGGGGGCGCTCGGCACCGGGGAGCTGTTTTTT. Amino acids: CASSSSGGALGTGELFF. The full variable domain, its missing parts supplied by reference TRBV7-6 and TRBJ2-2, is GAGVSQSPRYKVTKRGQDVALRCDPISGHVSLYWYRQALGQGPEFLTYFNYEAQQDKSGLPNDRFSAERPEGSISTLTIQRTEQRDSAMYRCASSSSGGALGTGELFFGEGSRLTVL.

The chain carries TRBV27 and TRBJ1-2; 7 positions match TRBD1. The V segment lost 5 bases and the J segment 7 bases; nucleotides outside the gene matches: 10. CDR1 is MNHEY, CDR2 SMNVEV, per germline (reference sequence). This CDR3 contains 14 residues. CDR3: CASSPNRGLGGYTF. CDR3 in DNA: TGTGCCAGCAGTCCAAACAGGGGTTTAGGTGGCTACACCTTC.

This chain connects TRBV9 to TRBJ2-5; 13 bases are shared with TRBD2. Germline assignment: CDR1 SGDLS and CDR2 YYNGEE. The trim removed 0 bases at V and 2 bases at J, leaving 4 bases unmatched. This CDR3 is 17 amino acids long. CDR3 sequence reads: CASSVGLAGGKQETQYF. Written as DNA, the CDR3 is TGTGCCAGCAGCGTAGGACTAGCGGGGGGAAAACAAGAGACCCAGTACTTC.

The chain uses TRBV9 and TRBJ1-1; perhaps TRBD1 as D (5 bases). CDR1 and CDR2 (germline): SGDLS, YYNGEE. Trimming took 3 bases from V and 8 from J, leaving 14 bases between them. The length of the CDR3 is 13 residues. The CDR3 sequence: CASSGTTATEAFF. The CDR3 nucleotides read TGTGCCAGCAGCGGGACGACAGCTACAGAAGCTTTCTTT.